Described below is a single T cell receptor (beta chain) sequence and its context. The entry originates in a study of control samples from healthy donors and cancer patients. This table comes from immunoSEQ multiplex PCR, and its TCRdb copy is limited to in-frame clones, with some not included. The sample includes fewer than 200,000 clones, around 96% seen only once; the top ten take around 0.92%. Trimming took 7 bases from V and 7 from J; bases not matched to a gene: 5. CDR1 and CDR2 from the germline V gene are LNHDA and SQIVND (reference sequence). This CDR3 region has 12 residues. The specimen was blood. The TCR comes from a woman aged 25 to 39 in good health. The chain combines TRBV19 with TRBJ1-2; 8 bases align to TRBD1. CDR3 residues: CASTSGGVGYTF. CDR3 nucleotide sequence: TGTGCCAGTACGTCAGGGGGCGTTGGCTACACCTTC.